These T cell receptor beta chains were read from a single sample in a study of shared clonotypes between healthy human individuals. The method was immunoSEQ multiplex PCR; TCRdb's version includes in-frame clones alone and lacks a portion of them. The sample carries some 630,000 clones, more than 70% recorded once. The sample consisted of memory CD4+ T cells sorted from blood. The origin of the receptors is a woman aged 25 to 39 in good health. CDR3s include the opening cysteine and the closing phenylalanine or tryptophan. D genes are given only for firm matches. Size is stated for part of the rows, as once, few or many counts, or as a class when the clone is expanded.

>NA|TRBJ1-5|TRBV28|TRBD1
TGTGCCAGCAGTTCAGGGGGCCAGCCCCAGCATTTT
CASSSGGQPQHF
>NA|TRBJ1-1|TRBV27|NA
TGTGCCAGCAGTTTGGGCCGGTGGAGCACTGAAGCTTTCTTT
CASSLGRWSTEAFF
>NA|TRBJ2-7|TRBV7-8|NA
TGTGCCAGCAGCTTGGGTCAGGGTGGCTTCGAGCAGTACTTC
CASSLGQGGFEQYF
>NA|TRBJ2-1|TRBV6-1|TRBD1
TGTGCCAGCAGTGAGAGGACAGGGAGCTCCTACAATGAGCAGTTCTTC
CASSERTGSSYNEQFF
>NA|TRBJ2-3|TRBV6-5|TRBD1
TGTGCCAGCACCCGGGACAGCCTGGGAGATACGCAGTATTTT
CASTRDSLGDTQYF
>NA|TRBJ2-1|TRBV30|TRBD2
TGTGCCTGGAGTGGGGGACTAGCGGGAGGTCACGCCAATGAGCAGTTCTTC
CAWSGGLAGGHANEQFF
>NA|TRBJ2-4|TRBV2|TRBD2
TGTGCCAGCGCCCAGGGACTAGCGAAATCCAAAAACATTCAGTACTTC
CASAQGLAKSKNIQYF
>once|TRBJ2-3|TRBV6-5|TRBD1
TGTGCCAGCAGACAGGGGCCCCGGGTTACGCAGTATTTT
CASRQGPRVTQYF
>NA|TRBJ2-2|TRBV25-1|NA
TGTGCCAGCCAGCTGGGGAGAGACACCGGGGAGCTGTTTTTT
CASQLGRDTGELFF
>NA|TRBJ2-4|TRBV6-1|NA
TGTTGCCCGAACCCCAGAGCCAAAAACATTCAGTACTTC
CCPNPRAKNIQYF
>NA|TRBJ1-2|TRBV7-3|NA
TGTGCCAGCAGGGAACCGGGACAAGGCTATGGCTACACCTTC
CASREPGQGYGYTF
>NA|TRBJ1-1|TRBV25-1|TRBD1
TGTGCCAGCAGTGAATCGCGGAGGCAGGGGGTCACTGAAGCTTTCTTT
CASSESRRQGVTEAFF
>NA|TRBJ1-5|TRBV28|NA
TGTGCCAGCAGTCGGGCGCCGCTGGGTAGGAAGCCCCAGCATTTT
CASSRAPLGRKPQHF
>NA|TRBJ2-7|TRBV7-9|TRBD1
TGTGCCAGCAGCTCGGGACAGGGGCTGCACGAGCAGTACTTC
CASSSGQGLHEQYF
>few|TRBJ2-7|TRBV5-1|NA
TGCGCCAGCAGCCCTACTTCAGACGACGAGCAGTACTTC
CASSPTSDDEQYF
>NA|TRBJ1-1|TRBV10-3|NA
TGTGCCATCAGTGAGCAGGGAGACACTGAAGCTTTCTTT
CAISEQGDTEAFF
>once|TRBJ1-3|TRBV7-6|NA
TGTGCCACAAAGGGTTTTCGTGGAAACACCATATATTTT
CATKGFRGNTIYF
>NA|TRBJ2-3|TRBV27|TRBD2
TGTGCCAGCAGTTTAATGGGGGGCGGGAGGGCCACAGATACGCAGTATTTT
CASSLMGGGRATDTQYF
>once|TRBJ1-3|TRBV7-9|NA
TGTGCCAGCAGCCCGGGAGGAGACACCATATATTTT
CASSPGGDTIYF
>NA|TRBJ2-7|TRBV2|NA
TGTGCCACGATAGATGACAGGTACGAGCAGTACTTC
CATIDDRYEQYF
>NA|TRBJ1-5|TRBV28|NA
TGTGCCAGGGGGGATGAGGGCGATCAGCCCCAGCATTTT
CARGDEGDQPQHF
>NA|TRBJ1-2|TRBV11-3|NA
TGTGCCAGCAAGTCAGGAGGGGGCTACACCTTC
CASKSGGGYTF
>many|TRBJ2-1|TRBV5-1|TRBD2
TGCGCCAGCGGACTAGCGGGCAGCTACAATGAGCAGTTCTTC
CASGLAGSYNEQFF
>many|TRBJ1-1|TRBV6-5|NA
TGTGCCAGCAGACCTAGCAGCAGAGGAACTGAAGCTTTCTTT
CASRPSSRGTEAFF
>NA|TRBJ2-1|TRBV28|NA
TGTGCCAGCAACCCGGGGAATGAGCAGTTCTTC
CASNPGNEQFF
>once|TRBJ1-1|TRBV19|NA
TGTGCCAGTACTGAGCCGGGACACCCTAAGACTGAAGCTTTCTTT
CASTEPGHPKTEAFF
>few|TRBJ1-4|TRBV25-1|NA
TGTGCCAGCGGGAGCACAGGGCTAAAATCAACTAATGAAAAACTGTTTTTT
CASGSTGLKSTNEKLFF
>few|TRBJ1-5|TRBV5-1|NA
TGCGCCAGCAGCCCCGGAGAGGTTAGCAATCAGCCCCAGCATTTT
CASSPGEVSNQPQHF
>NA|TRBJ1-2|TRBV5-1|NA
TGCGCCAGCAGCTTGGAACAGGGAGGGCTTCGTGGCTACACCTTC
CASSLEQGGLRGYTF
>many|TRBJ2-1|TRBV5-1|NA
TGCGCCAGCCAGCCGGCGACCGGGACTCACAATGAGCAGTTCTTC
CASQPATGTHNEQFF
>NA|TRBJ1-4|TRBV5-1|TRBD1
TGCGCCAGCAGCTTGGGACAGGGGCGTGAAAAACTGTTTTTT
CASSLGQGREKLFF
>NA|TRBJ2-7|TRBV30|NA
TGTGCCTGGAGTGTAGGCAGCGCGAGACTCTACGAGCAGTACTTC
CAWSVGSARLYEQYF
>NA|TRBJ2-7|TRBV28|TRBD1
TGTGCCAGCACTAAGGCAGGGGGCCTCGTTGGGCAGTACTTC
CASTKAGGLVGQYF
>once|TRBJ2-1|TRBV11-1|NA
TGTGCCAGCAGCCCAGACCGGGACACTATAGGCGACAATGAGCAGTTCTTC
CASSPDRDTIGDNEQFF
>NA|TRBJ2-3|TRBV5-6|NA
TGTGCCAGCAGCTTGGCCACCCCCGGCACAGATACGCAGTATTTT
CASSLATPGTDTQYF
>few|TRBJ1-2|TRBV29-1|NA
TGCAGCGTTGAAGAGCCGTCCACCTTC
CSVEEPSTF
>once|TRBJ2-1|TRBV27|NA
TGTGCCAGCAGTTTCAGGGGTAAGCAGTTCTTC
CASSFRGKQFF
>NA|TRBJ1-2|TRBV28|NA
TGTGCCAGCAGTCCCCCACACGCTAACTATGGCTACACCTTC
CASSPPHANYGYTF
>NA|TRBJ2-3|TRBV5-1|NA
TGCGCCAGCAACCCCGATGGGGGCGCAGGAGATACGCAGTATTTT
CASNPDGGAGDTQYF
>NA|TRBJ2-7|TRBV6-5|NA
TGTGCCAGCTCCCTTCCGACCGGGGGGACATACGAGCAGTACTTC
CASSLPTGGTYEQYF
>few|TRBJ2-1|TRBV2|NA
TGTGCCAGCAGCGCCACCGGGGCCTCGGTCGAGCAGTTCTTC
CASSATGASVEQFF
>NA|TRBJ2-3|TRBV7-9|NA
TGTGCCAGCAGCTTAGTCCCTGCTAGTTCGGGAATAGGGGCGCAGTATTTT
CASSLVPASSGIGAQYF
>few|TRBJ2-1|TRBV29-1|TRBD1
TGCAGCGTTAACAGGGGGGACAATGAGCAGTTCTTC
CSVNRGDNEQFF
>NA|TRBJ1-2|TRBV29-1|NA
TGCAGCGTTGTCGAGGGCAATTGGTACACCTTC
CSVVEGNWYTF
>NA|TRBJ2-1|TRBV2|NA
TGTGCCAGCAGTCATCGCGGGGATTACAATGAGCAGTTCTTC
CASSHRGDYNEQFF
>NA|TRBJ2-1|TRBV5-1|NA
TGCGCCAGCAGTTCTGACAGCCTCTCCTACAATGAGCAGTTCTTC
CASSSDSLSYNEQFF
>NA|TRBJ2-4|TRBV19|NA
TGTGCCAGTAGTATTAATTGGGTAGCCAAAAACATTCAGTACTTC
CASSINWVAKNIQYF
>NA|TRBJ2-3|TRBV9|NA
TGTGCCAGCAGCGCCTCTTTGGATACGCAGTATTTT
CASSASLDTQYF
>NA|TRBJ2-1|TRBV4-1|TRBD1
TGCGCCAGCAGCCAAGCCCGGGGGACAGGCTCCTACAATGAGCAGTTCTTC
CASSQARGTGSYNEQFF
>few|TRBJ2-2|TRBV28|NA
TGTGCCAGCAGTTTCTCCGGGGAGCTGTTTTTT
CASSFSGELFF
>NA|TRBJ2-1|TRBV2|NA
TGTGCCAGCTGCCGGACCACCAATGAGCAGTTCTTC
CASCRTTNEQFF
>NA|TRBJ2-3|TRBV7-2|NA
TGTGCCAGCAGCGGGGAGAGCGTGGCAGATACGCAGTATTTT
CASSGESVADTQYF
>NA|TRBJ2-7|TRBV6-1|TRBD1
TGTGCCAGCAGTAGACAGGGACCAACCTACGAGCAGTACTTC
CASSRQGPTYEQYF
>NA|TRBJ1-3|TRBV5-1|NA
TGCGCCAGCAGTCCAGGGACGGCTGGAAACACCATATATTTT
CASSPGTAGNTIYF
>NA|TRBJ2-2|TRBV5-1|NA
TGCGCCAGCAGCTTGATGGGCGGGGTAAAGAACACCGGGGAGCTGTTTTTT
CASSLMGGVKNTGELFF
>NA|TRBJ2-1|TRBV7-9|NA
TGTGCCAGCAGCTTTGGAGACAGCTCCTACAATGAGCAGTTCTTC
CASSFGDSSYNEQFF
>NA|TRBJ2-7|TRBV9|NA
TGTGCCAGCAGCCCCCAGGGCGTCCGCTACGAGCAGTACTTC
CASSPQGVRYEQYF
>few|TRBJ2-7|TRBV11-2|NA
TGTGCCAGCAGCTTGGCGGGGAACCCCTACTACTACGAGCAGTACTTC
CASSLAGNPYYYEQYF
>NA|TRBJ2-6|TRBV27|NA
TGTGCCAGCAGTCCAAAGGGGCAGAGTCTCTCTGGGGCCAACGTCCTGACTTTC
CASSPKGQSLSGANVLTF